The 32 T cell receptor beta chains reported below all come from one sample, sequenced in a study of blood T cell repertoires in COVID-19. Assay: immunoSEQ multiplex PCR; the TCRdb copy retains only in-frame clones and omits some. The sample holds about 250,000 clones, roughly 87% seen once. Sequencing was done on a sample of peripheral blood. The receptors come from a woman aged 25 to 39 with acute or convalescent COVID-19.

The chain has TRBV7-2 and TRBJ1-1; a possible D gene is TRBD1 (5 bases). This CDR3 region has 16 residues. The germline V gene encodes CDR1 SGHTA and CDR2 FQGNSA. The ends were cut back, 7 bases at V and 0 bases at J, with 18 bases in the middle. In DNA, the CDR3 is TGTGCCAGCATCAATGCGGGGACGGGAATGAACACTGAAGCTTTCTTT. Translation: CASINAGTGMNTEAFF.

The chain has TRBV7-9 and TRBJ1-4; the match to TRBD1 covers 9 bases. The germline V gene has CDR1 SEHNR and CDR2 FQNEAQ (reference sequence). This CDR3 spans 15 amino acids. With 1 base clipped from V and 5 bases from J, the junction kept 2 bases outside the gene matches. In nucleotides, the CDR3 is TGTGCCAGCAGCTTAGGGGGACAGGGCAATGAAAAACTGTTTTTT. It translates to CASSLGGQGNEKLFF.

This rearrangement joins TRBV11-3 to TRBJ2-7; maybe TRBD1 (6 bases). Germline V gene sequence: CDR1 SGHNT, CDR2 YENEEA. Deletions cut 0 bases from V and 6 bases from J, with 9 bases between. The CDR3 has 13 amino acids. The CDR3 DNA sequence: TGTGCCAGCAGCTTAGATCAACAGGGCGAGCAGTACTTC. Translating gives CASSLDQQGEQYF.

The chain has TRBV7-8 and TRBJ2-7; 7 nucleotides align to TRBD1. The CDR3 totals 14 residues. The V gene end was trimmed by 5 bases and the J gene end by 12 bases; junction bases not matched to a gene: 16. Germline CDR1 reads SGHVS; CDR2 reads FQNEAQ. Here the CDR3 reads CASSGSGTAHLLYF. As DNA, the CDR3 is TGTGCCAGCAGCGGATCCGGGACAGCCCACCTTCTGTACTTC.

The genes are TRBV19 and TRBJ1-4, with TRBD1 identical over 8 bases. J lost 7 bases, V lost 5 bases, and 21 bases had no gene match. The length of the CDR3 is 19 residues. Germline V gene lookup returns CDR1 LNHDA and CDR2 SQIVND (reference sequence). The CDR3 coding sequence is TGTGCCAGTAGTGGGGCCCGACAGGGGAGCCAGACCCTCGGTGAAAAACTGTTTTTT. It translates to CASSGARQGSQTLGEKLFF.

The V and J genes are TRBV5-1 and TRBJ2-3; 9 nucleotides match TRBD2. The junction had 0 bases not matched to a gene; V was cut back by 0 bases and J by 4 bases. Germline V lookup: CDR1 SGHRS, CDR2 YFSETQ. This CDR3 has 14 residues. DNA for the CDR3: TGCGCCAGCAGCTTGGGACTAGCGGCAGATACGCAGTATTTT. Protein sequence: CASSLGLAADTQYF.

This chain joins TRBV5-1 and TRBJ2-6; no definite D call. CDR3 length equals 17 residues. V lost 7 bases and J lost 4, with 21 bases in between. Germline V gene sequence: CDR1 SGHRS, CDR2 YFSETQ. CDR3 in DNA: TGCGCCAGCCGGCAAGCGACCCATTCTTCGGGGGCCAACGTCCTGACTTTC. Its protein is CASRQATHSSGANVLTF. Filled out from reference TRBV5-1 and TRBJ2-6, the complete variable domain reads KAGVTQTPRYLIKTRGQQVTLSCSPISGHRSVSWYQQTPGQGLQFLFEYFSETQRNKGNFPGRFSGRQFSNSRSEMNVSTLELGDSALYLCASRQATHSSGANVLTFGAGSRLTVL.

This clone was detected once. The chain couples TRBV18 to TRBJ2-1; TRBD1 aligns across 7 bases. Germline V lookup: CDR1 KGHSH, CDR2 LQKENI. Trimming removed 5 bases from V and 2 bases from J; junction bases left unmatched: 6. This CDR3 region has 15 residues. This chain's CDR3 is CASSSPGQTYNEQFF. The DNA of the CDR3 is TGTGCCAGCTCATCGCCGGGACAGACCTACAATGAGCAGTTCTTC.

The chain has TRBV6-5 and TRBJ1-4, with 7 bases matching TRBD1. J was trimmed by 8 bases and V by 6 bases; bases with no gene match: 9. Germline V lookup: CDR1 MNHEY, CDR2 SVGAGI. The CDR3 spans 14 residues. This CDR3 reads CASRPTGIGEKLFF. The DNA for the CDR3 is TGTGCCAGCAGGCCGACAGGGATTGGGGAAAAACTGTTTTTT.

The chain recombines TRBV5-1 with TRBJ2-7; possible D gene TRBD1, 6 bases. Germline CDR1 reads SGHRS; CDR2 reads YFSETQ. The CDR3 has 14 amino acids. V lost 0 bases and J lost 2, with 9 bases in between. CDR3 sequence reads: CASSLEQGPYEQYF. CDR3 in DNA: TGCGCCAGCAGCTTGGAACAGGGACCCTACGAGCAGTACTTC.

The gene calls are TRBV29-1 and TRBJ2-2; 8 bases are a match to TRBD1. The ends lost 7 bases at V and 2 bases at J; junction bases unmatched: 6. CDR1 and CDR2 from the germline V gene are SQVTM and ANQGSEA. The CDR3 length is 14 residues. The DNA for the CDR3 is TGCAGCGCCTGGGGGACAGGCAACACCGGGGAGCTGTTTTTT. Translation: CSAWGTGNTGELFF.

The rearrangement uses TRBV10-1 and TRBJ1-1; unclear D gene. Germline CDR1 WNHNN, CDR2 SYGVQD (reference sequence). V lost 11 bases to trimming and J lost 3 bases, with 10 bases between them. The CDR3 spans 11 residues. Here the CDR3 DNA reads TGCGCCGTACATATGGACACTGAAGCTTTCTTT. Translation: CAVHMDTEAFF.

The CDR3 spells CASRQNEKLFF. DNA for the CDR3: TGTGCCAGCAGACAAAATGAAAAACTGTTTTTT. The gene calls are TRBV7-8 and TRBJ1-4; no reliable D call. Germline CDR1 reads SGHVS; CDR2 reads FQNEAQ. The V end was cut by 6 bases, the J end by 5 bases, with 4 bases between. The CDR3 covers 11 residues. The full variable domain, with the rest looked up from reference TRBV7-8 and TRBJ1-4, is GAGVSQSPRYKVAKRGQDVALRCDPISGHVSLFWYQQALGQGPEFLTYFQNEAQLDKSGLPSDRFFAERPEGSVSTLKIQRTQQEDSAVYLCASRQNEKLFFGSGTQLSVL.

The chain carries TRBV7-2 and TRBJ2-7; TRBD1 matches at 9 bases. Germline V gene lookup returns CDR1 SGHTA and CDR2 FQGNSA. CDR3 length: 14 amino acids. The ends lost 5 bases at V and 3 bases at J; junction bases unmatched: 5. CDR3 in amino acids: CASSTGTGLYEQYF. CDR3 DNA sequence: TGTGCCAGCAGCACTGGGACAGGGCTCTACGAGCAGTACTTC.

Notes on this clone: Other DNA sequences in this sample translate to the same CDR3. The rearrangement links TRBV9 to TRBJ2-3; the match to TRBD2 covers 11 bases. V dropped 0 bases and J dropped 0; count of bases not matched to a gene: 0. This CDR3 is built from 16 residues. In germline, CDR1 is SGDLS, CDR2 YYNGEE. CDR3 sequence (DNA): TGTGCCAGCAGCGTAGGGACTAGCGGGAGCACAGATACGCAGTATTTT. Its protein is CASSVGTSGSTDTQYF.

The J gene is TRBJ1-1, the V gene TRBV19, with D unresolved. Germline CDR1 LNHDA, CDR2 SQIVND (reference sequence). This CDR3 region has 14 residues. The V gene lost 1 base and the J gene lost 2 bases, with 8 bases spanning the gap. In nucleotides, the CDR3 is TGTGCCAGTAGTATAGTGGGAGCCAACACTGAAGCTTTCTTT. Residues: CASSIVGANTEAFF.

The chain joins TRBV4-3 to TRBJ2-1, with D unresolved. There are 15 residues in the CDR3. Germline CDR1 LGHNA, CDR2 YSLEER. V lost 0 bases to trimming and J lost 4 bases, with 10 bases between them. In DNA, the CDR3 is TGCGCCAGCAGCCAAGATTTAACAGTATACAATGAGCAGTTCTTC. Translating gives CASSQDLTVYNEQFF.

The V gene is TRBV25-1, the J gene TRBJ1-2, with 7 nucleotides matching TRBD1. Germline assignment: CDR1 MGHDK and CDR2 SYGVNS. The CDR3 runs to 12 residues. Trimming at V came to 8 bases and at J to 4 bases, leaving 4 bases not matched to a gene. CDR3 residues: CASDGDSYGYTF. The CDR3 DNA is TGTGCCAGCGATGGGGACAGCTATGGCTACACCTTC.

This chain joins TRBV6-2 or TRBV6-3 and TRBJ2-3; tentative D call: TRBD2 (5 bases). Trimming left V 5 bases short and J 4 bases short, with 19 bases between. Per germline, CDR1 MNHEY and CDR2 SVGEGT. The CDR3 length is 16 residues. The CDR3 DNA is TGTGCCAGCAGTGAGGGCCGACCGCGGTCCGCAGATACGCAGTATTTT. Translating gives CASSEGRPRSADTQYF.

V is TRBV14 and J is TRBJ1-6; possibly TRBD1 for D (5 bases). Looked up from germline, CDR1 is SGHDN and CDR2 is FVKESK. The germline V and J ends were trimmed by 0 bases and 8 bases, with 14 bases remaining between them. The CDR3 runs to 16 residues. This CDR3 is CASSQDLPRVDSPLHF. The CDR3 DNA sequence: TGTGCCAGCAGCCAAGATCTCCCCAGGGTAGATTCACCCCTCCACTTT.

The chain has TRBV24-1 and TRBJ1-2; unclear D gene. Trimming cost V 4 bases and J 6 bases, with 14 bases left between them. From germline, CDR1 is KGHDR and CDR2 SFDVKD. The CDR3 consists of 14 residues. CDR3 sequence reads: CATSDPSRVHGYTF. The CDR3 DNA sequence: TGTGCCACCAGTGACCCCTCGCGTGTACATGGCTACACCTTC.

The V gene is TRBV19, the J gene TRBJ2-1, with TRBD2 matching over 9 bases. The CDR3 length is 15 residues. CDR1 and CDR2 from the germline V gene are LNHDA and SQIVND (reference sequence). V was pared by 5 bases and J by 7 bases, with 9 bases of the junction left unmatched. The CDR3 nucleotides are TGTGCCAGTAGTCAGGGGCTAGCGGGATTAAATGAGCAGTTCTTC. Protein: CASSQGLAGLNEQFF.

The chain has TRBV5-1 and TRBJ2-1; 10 bases fit TRBD1. The CDR3 is made up of 17 amino acids. Germline V lookup: CDR1 SGHRS, CDR2 YFSETQ. V lost 4 bases and J lost 6; bases outside the gene matches: 13. The CDR3 bases are TGCGCCAGCAGCCAGGGGCCGGGACAGGGGTTTGTCAATGAGCAGTTCTTC. Translated: CASSQGPGQGFVNEQFF.

This chain connects TRBV5-4 to TRBJ2-2; D call uncertain. Germline V gene sequence: CDR1 SGHNT, CDR2 YYREEE (reference sequence). Trimming took 4 bases from V and 1 from J, leaving 8 bases between them. The CDR3 extends over 14 amino acids. The CDR3 DNA sequence: TGTGCCAGCAGCCCGACTCGGAACACCGGGGAGCTGTTTTTT. It translates to CASSPTRNTGELFF. Full variable domain (missing parts from reference TRBV5-4 and TRBJ2-2): ETGVTQSPTHLIKTRGQQVTLRCSSQSGHNTVSWYQQALGQGPQFIFQYYREEENGRGNFPPRFSGLQFPNYSSELNVNALELDDSALYLCASSPTRNTGELFFGEGSRLTVL.

J is TRBJ1-2 and V is TRBV6-2 or TRBV6-3, with a tentative D call TRBD1 (6 bases). The germline CDR1 and CDR2 sequences are MNHEY and SVGEGT. Trimming took 0 bases from V and 4 from J, leaving 12 bases between them. The CDR3 contains 15 residues. The CDR3 spells CASSYSGTLLYGYTF. The CDR3 nucleotides are TGTGCCAGCAGTTACTCCGGGACACTACTCTATGGCTACACCTTC.

This clone was seen a handful of times. This rearrangement joins TRBV29-1 to TRBJ2-1; TRBD1 is a possible D gene (5 bases). The CDR3 is made up of 10 amino acids. V was shortened by 3 bases and J by 9 bases, with 6 bases between the two germline ends. Germline V CDR1 and CDR2: SQVTM, ANQGSEA. DNA for the CDR3: TGCAGCGTTGACAGGGCTGAGCAGTTCTTC. It encodes CSVDRAEQFF.

This chain joins TRBV7-2 and TRBJ2-5, with TRBD1 matching 11 bases. With V trimmed by 1 base and J by 1 base, 8 bases remained unmatched. The CDR3 extends over 18 amino acids. Per the germline V gene, CDR1 is SGHTA and CDR2 is FQGNSA. CDR3 residues: CASSLGFFGTGGQETQYF. For the CDR3, the DNA is TGTGCCAGCAGCTTAGGATTTTTTGGGACAGGGGGCCAAGAGACCCAGTACTTC.

V and J are TRBV6-5 and TRBJ2-1; 9 bases agree with TRBD2. The CDR3 covers 15 residues. The V and J ends lost 6 bases and 0 bases, in that order; junction bases with no gene match: 3. The germline CDR1 and CDR2 sequences are MNHEY and SVGAGI. CDR3 coding DNA: TGTGCCAGCAGCTCAGCGGGAGGCTCCTACAATGAGCAGTTCTTC. Translated, it gives CASSSAGGSYNEQFF.

The chain has TRBV7-3 and TRBJ1-4; TRBD1 matches at 7 bases. This CDR3 spans 15 amino acids. V was pared by 5 bases and J by 4 bases, with 7 bases of the junction left unmatched. The germline V gene has CDR1 SGHTA and CDR2 FQGTGA. The CDR3 DNA reads as TGTGCCAGCAGCCCCCACGGGACAGTTAATGAAAAACTGTTTTTT. Its protein product is CASSPHGTVNEKLFF.

The rearrangement uses TRBV14 and TRBJ1-5; D is perhaps TRBD1 (5 bases). From germline, CDR1 is SGHDN and CDR2 FVKESK. The CDR3 is 13 amino acids. The ends were cut back, 4 bases at V and 7 bases at J, with 11 bases in the middle. CDR3 sequence (DNA): TGTGCCAGCAGCCGGGAGCGGGACCAGCCCCAGCATTTT. Translated: CASSRERDQPQHF. Full variable domain (remainder filled in from reference TRBV14 and TRBJ1-5): EAGVTQFPSHSVIEKGQTVTLRCDPISGHDNLYWYRRVMGKEIKFLLHFVKESKQDESGMPNNRFLAERTGGTYSTLKVQPAELEDSGVYFCASSRERDQPQHFGDGTRLSIL.

This chain uses TRBV11-2 with TRBJ2-7; no reliable D call. Germline V gene data show CDR1 as SGHAT and CDR2 as FQNNGV. CDR3 length equals 15 residues. Trimming cost V 0 bases and J 2 bases, with 11 bases left between them. This chain's CDR3 is CASSLDSPVPYEQYF. In nucleotides, the CDR3 is TGTGCCAGCAGCTTAGATTCTCCAGTACCCTACGAGCAGTACTTC.

This clone was observed a few times. This sample includes further DNA sequences coding for the same CDR3. The chain uses TRBV9 and TRBJ2-1; 7 nucleotides match TRBD2. V was clipped by 2 bases and J by 3 bases; unmatched bases: 2. Germline assignment: CDR1 SGDLS and CDR2 YYNGEE. The CDR3 runs to 14 residues. The CDR3 spells CASSVSGNYNEQFF. CDR3 nucleotides: TGTGCCAGCAGCGTGAGCGGGAACTACAATGAGCAGTTCTTC.